Shown below are 2 T cell receptor beta chains from a single sample sequenced in a study of T cell responses to AZD1222 COVID-19 vaccine. The data were produced by immunoSEQ multiplex PCR, yet TCRdb's version contains in-frame clones alone and is incomplete. The repertoire holds about 160,000 clones, 92% seen once, with about 4.6% in the top ten. Sequenced here: peripheral blood, sampled on day 0 of MenACWY control vaccination. These receptor sequences come from an adult in good health.

V gene TRBV21-1 combines with J gene TRBJ2-7; the table gives TRBD2 as D, unverified against the DNA. TRBV21-1 is a known pseudogene. The CDR3 runs to 15 residues. The CDR3 reads CASSTGTSGSDEQYF. DNA of the CDR3: TGTGCCAGCAGCACCGGGACTAGCGGGAGCGACGAGCAGTACTTC.

V is TRBV24-1 and J is TRBJ2-3; possibly TRBD2 for D (6 bases). This CDR3 has 17 amino acids. Trimming stripped 4 bases from V and 5 bases from J, with 21 bases between. Germline V gives CDR1 KGHDR, CDR2 SFDVKD. CDR3 in amino acids: CATSEVDGGRREDTQYF. CDR3 sequence (DNA): TGTGCCACCAGTGAAGTGGATGGGGGAAGGAGGGAAGATACGCAGTATTTT.